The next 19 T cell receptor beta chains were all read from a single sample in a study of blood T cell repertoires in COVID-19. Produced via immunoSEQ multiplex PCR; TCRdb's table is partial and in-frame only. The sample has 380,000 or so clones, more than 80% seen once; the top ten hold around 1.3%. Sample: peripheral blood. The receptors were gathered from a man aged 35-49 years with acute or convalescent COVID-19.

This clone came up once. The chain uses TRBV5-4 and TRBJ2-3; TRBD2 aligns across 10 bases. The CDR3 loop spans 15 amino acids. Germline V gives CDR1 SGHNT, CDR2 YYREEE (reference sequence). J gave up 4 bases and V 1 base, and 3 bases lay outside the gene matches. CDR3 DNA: TGTGCCAGCAGCTTGCCCCTAGCGGGAGCAGATACGCAGTATTTT. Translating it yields CASSLPLAGADTQYF.

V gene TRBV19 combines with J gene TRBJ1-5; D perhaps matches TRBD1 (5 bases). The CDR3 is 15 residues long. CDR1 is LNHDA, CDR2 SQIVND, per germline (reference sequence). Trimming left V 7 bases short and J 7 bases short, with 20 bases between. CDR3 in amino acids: CASTPSPGRGQPQHF. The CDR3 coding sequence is TGTGCCAGTACCCCCAGTCCAGGTCGGGGGCAGCCCCAGCATTTT.

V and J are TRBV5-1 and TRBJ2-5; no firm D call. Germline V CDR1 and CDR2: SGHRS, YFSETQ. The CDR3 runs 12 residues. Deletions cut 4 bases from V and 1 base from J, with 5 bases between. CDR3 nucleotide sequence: TGCGCCAGCAGCCCGGGCCAAGAGACCCAGTACTTC. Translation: CASSPGQETQYF.

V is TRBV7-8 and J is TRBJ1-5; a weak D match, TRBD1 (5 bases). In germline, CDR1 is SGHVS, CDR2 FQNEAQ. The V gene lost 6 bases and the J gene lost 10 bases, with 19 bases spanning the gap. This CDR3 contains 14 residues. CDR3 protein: CASSHGGGLVPQHF. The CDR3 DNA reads TGTGCCAGCAGTCACGGGGGGGGTCTGGTCCCCCAGCATTTT.

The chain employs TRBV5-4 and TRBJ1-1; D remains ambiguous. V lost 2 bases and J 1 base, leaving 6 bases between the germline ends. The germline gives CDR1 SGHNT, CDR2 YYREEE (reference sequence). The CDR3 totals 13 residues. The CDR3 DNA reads TGTGCCAGCAGCTTTTCGGGGAACACTGAAGCTTTCTTT. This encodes CASSFSGNTEAFF.

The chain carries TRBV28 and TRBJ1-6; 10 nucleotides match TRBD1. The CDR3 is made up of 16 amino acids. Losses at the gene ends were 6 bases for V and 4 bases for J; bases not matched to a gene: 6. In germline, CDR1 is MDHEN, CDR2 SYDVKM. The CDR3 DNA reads TGTGCCAGCAGGCCAGGGACAGGGGCTTATAATTCACCCCTCCACTTT. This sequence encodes CASRPGTGAYNSPLHF.

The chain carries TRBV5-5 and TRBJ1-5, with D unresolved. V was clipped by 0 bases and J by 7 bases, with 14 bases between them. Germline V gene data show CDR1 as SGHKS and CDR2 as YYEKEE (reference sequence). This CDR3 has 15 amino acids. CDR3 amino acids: CASSLDHSVNQPQHF. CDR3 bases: TGTGCCAGCAGCTTGGACCATTCGGTAAACCAGCCCCAGCATTTT. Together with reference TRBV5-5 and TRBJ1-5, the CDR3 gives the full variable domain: DAGVTQSPTHLIKTRGQQVTLRCSPISGHKSVSWYQQVLGQGPQFIFQYYEKEERGRGNFPDRFSARQFPNYSSELNVNALLLGDSALYLCASSLDHSVNQPQHFGDGTRLSIL.

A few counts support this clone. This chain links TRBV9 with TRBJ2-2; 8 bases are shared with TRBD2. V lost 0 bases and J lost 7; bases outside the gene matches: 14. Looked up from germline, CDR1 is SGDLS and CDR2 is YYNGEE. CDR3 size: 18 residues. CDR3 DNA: TGTGCCAGCAGCGTAGGTACACCGGGACTAGGACCCAGCGGGGAGCTGTTTTTT. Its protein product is CASSVGTPGLGPSGELFF.

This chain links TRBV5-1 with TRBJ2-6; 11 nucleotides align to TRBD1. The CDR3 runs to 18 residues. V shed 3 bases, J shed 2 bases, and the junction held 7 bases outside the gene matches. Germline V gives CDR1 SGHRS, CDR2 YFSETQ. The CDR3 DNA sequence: TGCGCCAGCAGCTCAGGGGACAGGGGGGCTCCTGGGGCCAACGTCCTGACTTTC. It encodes CASSSGDRGAPGANVLTF.

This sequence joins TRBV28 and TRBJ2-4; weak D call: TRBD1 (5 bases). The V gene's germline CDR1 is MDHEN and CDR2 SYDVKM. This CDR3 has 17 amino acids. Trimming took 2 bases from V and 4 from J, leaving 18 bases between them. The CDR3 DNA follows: TGTGCCAGCAGTTTAGTCCGACAGATAGCTTATAAAAACATTCAGTACTTC. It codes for CASSLVRQIAYKNIQYF. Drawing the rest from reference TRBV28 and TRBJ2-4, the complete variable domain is DVKVTQSSRYLVKRTGEKVFLECVQDMDHENMFWYRQDPGLGLRLIYFSYDVKMKEKGDIPEGYSVSREKKERFSLILESASTNQTSMYLCASSLVRQIAYKNIQYFGAGTRLSVL.

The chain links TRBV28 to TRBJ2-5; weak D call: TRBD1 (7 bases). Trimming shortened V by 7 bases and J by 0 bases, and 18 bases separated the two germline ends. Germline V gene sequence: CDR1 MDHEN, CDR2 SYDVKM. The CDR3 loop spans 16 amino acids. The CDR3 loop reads CASTETAGGYQETQYF. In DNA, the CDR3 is TGTGCCAGCACCGAAACGGCAGGGGGGTACCAAGAGACCCAGTACTTC.

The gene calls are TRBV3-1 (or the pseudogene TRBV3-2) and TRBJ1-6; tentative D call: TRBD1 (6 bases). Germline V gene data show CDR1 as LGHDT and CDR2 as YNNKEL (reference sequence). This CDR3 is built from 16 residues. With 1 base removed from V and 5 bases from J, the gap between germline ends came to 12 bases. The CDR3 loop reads CASSQAGQDNNSPLHF. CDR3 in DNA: TGTGCCAGCAGCCAAGCGGGACAAGACAATAATTCACCCCTCCACTTT.

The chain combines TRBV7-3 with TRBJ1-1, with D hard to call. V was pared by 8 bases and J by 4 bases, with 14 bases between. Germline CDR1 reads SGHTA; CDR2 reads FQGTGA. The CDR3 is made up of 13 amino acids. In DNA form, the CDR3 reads TGTGCCAGCGGATCGGGTAGGTCCACTGAAGCTTTCTTT. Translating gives CASGSGRSTEAFF. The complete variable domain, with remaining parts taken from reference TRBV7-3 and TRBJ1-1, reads GAGVSQTPSNKVTEKGKYVELRCDPISGHTALYWYRQSLGQGPEFLIYFQGTGAADDSGLPNDRFFAVRPEGSVSTLKIQRTERGDSAVYLCASGSGRSTEAFFGQGTRLTVV.

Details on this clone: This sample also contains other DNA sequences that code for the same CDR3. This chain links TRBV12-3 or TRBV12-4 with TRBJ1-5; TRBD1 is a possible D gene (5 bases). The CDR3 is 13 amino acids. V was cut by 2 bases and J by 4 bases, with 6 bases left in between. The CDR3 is CASSLSGNQPQHF. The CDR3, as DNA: TGTGCCAGCAGTTTATCAGGGAATCAGCCCCAGCATTTT.

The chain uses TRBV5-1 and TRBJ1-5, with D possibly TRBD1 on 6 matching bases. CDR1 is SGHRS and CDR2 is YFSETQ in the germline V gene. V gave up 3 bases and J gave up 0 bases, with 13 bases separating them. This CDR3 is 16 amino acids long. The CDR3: CASSWGRSYSNQPQHF. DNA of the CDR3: TGCGCCAGCAGCTGGGGGCGGAGTTATAGCAATCAGCCCCAGCATTTT.

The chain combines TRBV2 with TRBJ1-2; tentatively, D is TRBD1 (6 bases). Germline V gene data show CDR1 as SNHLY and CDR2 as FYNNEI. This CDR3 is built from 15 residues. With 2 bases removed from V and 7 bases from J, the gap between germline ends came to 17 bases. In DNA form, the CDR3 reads TGTGCCAGCAGTGAAACGATTGGGGGGGCGCTTGGCTACACCTTC. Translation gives CASSETIGGALGYTF.

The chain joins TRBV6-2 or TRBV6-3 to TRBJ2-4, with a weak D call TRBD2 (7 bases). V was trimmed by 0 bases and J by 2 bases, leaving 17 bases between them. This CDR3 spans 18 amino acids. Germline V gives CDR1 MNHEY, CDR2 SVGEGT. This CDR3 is CASSYSRRGAISKNIQYF. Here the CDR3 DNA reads TGTGCCAGCAGTTACTCCCGCCGGGGGGCGATATCCAAAAACATTCAGTACTTC.

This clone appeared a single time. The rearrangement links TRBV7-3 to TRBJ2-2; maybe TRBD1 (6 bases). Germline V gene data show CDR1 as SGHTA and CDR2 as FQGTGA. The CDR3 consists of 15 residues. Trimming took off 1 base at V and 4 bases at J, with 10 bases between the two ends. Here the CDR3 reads CASSLNGRGTGELFF. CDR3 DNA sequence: TGTGCCAGCAGCTTAAATGGCAGGGGCACCGGGGAGCTGTTTTTT.

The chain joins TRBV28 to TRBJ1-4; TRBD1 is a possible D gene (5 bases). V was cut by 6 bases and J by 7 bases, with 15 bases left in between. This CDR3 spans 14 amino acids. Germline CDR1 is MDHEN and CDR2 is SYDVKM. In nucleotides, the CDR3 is TGTGCCAGCAGCCTAACAGGTTTGGGTGAAAAACTGTTTTTT. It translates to CASSLTGLGEKLFF.